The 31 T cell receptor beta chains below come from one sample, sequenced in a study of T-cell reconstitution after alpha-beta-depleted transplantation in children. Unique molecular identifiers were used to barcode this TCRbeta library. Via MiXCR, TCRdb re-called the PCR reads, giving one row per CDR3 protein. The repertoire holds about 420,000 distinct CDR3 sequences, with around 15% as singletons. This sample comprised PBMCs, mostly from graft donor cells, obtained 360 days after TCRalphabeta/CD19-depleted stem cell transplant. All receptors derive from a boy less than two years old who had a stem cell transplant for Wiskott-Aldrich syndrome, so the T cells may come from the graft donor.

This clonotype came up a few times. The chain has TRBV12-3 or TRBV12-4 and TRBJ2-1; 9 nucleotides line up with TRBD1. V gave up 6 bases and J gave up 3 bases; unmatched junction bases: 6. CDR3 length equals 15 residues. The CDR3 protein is CASRETGGFYNEQFF. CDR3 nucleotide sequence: TGTGCCAGCAGAGAGACAGGGGGGTTCTACAATGAGCAGTTCTTC.

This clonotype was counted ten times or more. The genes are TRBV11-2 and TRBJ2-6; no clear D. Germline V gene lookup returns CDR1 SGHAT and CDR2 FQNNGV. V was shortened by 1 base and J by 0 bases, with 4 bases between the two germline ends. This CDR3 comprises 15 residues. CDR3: CASSLGFSGANVLTF. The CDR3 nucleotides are TGTGCCAGCAGCTTAGGGTTCTCTGGGGCCAACGTCCTGACTTTC.

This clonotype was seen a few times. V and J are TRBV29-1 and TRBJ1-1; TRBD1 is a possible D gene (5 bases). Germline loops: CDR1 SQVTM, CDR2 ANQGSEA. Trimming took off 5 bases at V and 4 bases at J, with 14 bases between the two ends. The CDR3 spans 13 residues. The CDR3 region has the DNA TGCAGCGTTCTGGGCCTGGGGGGCACTGAAGCTTTCTTT. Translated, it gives CSVLGLGGTEAFF.

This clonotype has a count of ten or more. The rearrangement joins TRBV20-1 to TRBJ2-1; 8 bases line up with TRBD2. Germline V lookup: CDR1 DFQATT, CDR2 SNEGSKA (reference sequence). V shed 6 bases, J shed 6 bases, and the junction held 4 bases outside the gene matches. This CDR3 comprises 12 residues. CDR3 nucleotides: TGCAGTGCACGGGGGGGGGTCAATGAGCAGTTCTTC. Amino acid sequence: CSARGGVNEQFF.

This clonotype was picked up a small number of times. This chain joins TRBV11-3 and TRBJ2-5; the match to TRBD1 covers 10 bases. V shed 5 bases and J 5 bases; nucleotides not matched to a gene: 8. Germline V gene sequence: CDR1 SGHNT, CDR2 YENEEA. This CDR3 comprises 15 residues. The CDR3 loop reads CASSKGQGIEETQYF. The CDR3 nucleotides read TGTGCCAGCAGCAAGGGACAGGGGATAGAGGAGACCCAGTACTTC.

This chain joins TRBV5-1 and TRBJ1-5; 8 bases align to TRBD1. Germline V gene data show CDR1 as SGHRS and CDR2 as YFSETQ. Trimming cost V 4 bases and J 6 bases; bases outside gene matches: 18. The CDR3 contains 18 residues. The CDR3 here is CASSPYPLDRVEVQPQHF. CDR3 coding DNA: TGCGCCAGCAGCCCATATCCGTTGGACAGGGTTGAGGTTCAGCCCCAGCATTTT.

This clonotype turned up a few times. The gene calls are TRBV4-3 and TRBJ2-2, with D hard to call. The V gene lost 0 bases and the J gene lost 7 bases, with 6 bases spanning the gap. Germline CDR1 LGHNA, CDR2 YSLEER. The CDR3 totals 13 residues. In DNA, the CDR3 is TGCGCCAGCAGCCAAGAACTTGGCGGGGAGCTGTTTTTT. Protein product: CASSQELGGELFF.

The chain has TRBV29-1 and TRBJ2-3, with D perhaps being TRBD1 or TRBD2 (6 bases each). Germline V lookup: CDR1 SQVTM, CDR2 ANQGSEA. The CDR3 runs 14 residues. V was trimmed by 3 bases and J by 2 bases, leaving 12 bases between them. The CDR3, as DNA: TGCAGCGTTGATGAAGGGGGGAACACAGATACGCAGTATTTT. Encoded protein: CSVDEGGNTDTQYF.

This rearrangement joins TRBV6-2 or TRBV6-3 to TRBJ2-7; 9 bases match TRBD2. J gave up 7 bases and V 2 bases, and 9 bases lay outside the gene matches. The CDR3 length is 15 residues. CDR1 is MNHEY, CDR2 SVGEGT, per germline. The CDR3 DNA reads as TGTGCCAGCAGTTACGGGCTAGCGGGACTCCTGGAGCAGTACTTC. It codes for CASSYGLAGLLEQYF.

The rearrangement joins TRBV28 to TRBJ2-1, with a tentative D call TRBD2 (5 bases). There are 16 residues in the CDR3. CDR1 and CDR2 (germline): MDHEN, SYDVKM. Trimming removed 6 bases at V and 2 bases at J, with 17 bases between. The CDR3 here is CASRLTPGVTYNEQFF. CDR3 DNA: TGTGCCAGCAGACTTACCCCCGGGGTCACCTACAATGAGCAGTTCTTC.

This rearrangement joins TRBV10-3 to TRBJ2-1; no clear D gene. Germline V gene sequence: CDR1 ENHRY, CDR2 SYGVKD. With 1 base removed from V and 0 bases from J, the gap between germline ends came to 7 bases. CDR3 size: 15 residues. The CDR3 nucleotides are TGTGCCATCAGTGAGTTAGCTAGCTCCTACAATGAGCAGTTCTTC. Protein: CAISELASSYNEQFF.

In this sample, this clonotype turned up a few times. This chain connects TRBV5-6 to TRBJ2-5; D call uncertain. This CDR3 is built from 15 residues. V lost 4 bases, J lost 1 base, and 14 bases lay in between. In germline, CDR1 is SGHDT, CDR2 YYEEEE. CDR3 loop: CASSPYGRIQETQYF. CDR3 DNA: TGTGCCAGCAGCCCGTATGGAAGGATCCAAGAGACCCAGTACTTC.

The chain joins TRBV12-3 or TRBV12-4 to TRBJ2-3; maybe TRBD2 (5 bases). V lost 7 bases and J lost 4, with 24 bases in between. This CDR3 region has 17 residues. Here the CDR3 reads CASIPRWSSEGPDTQYF. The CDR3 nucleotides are TGTGCCAGCATCCCAAGGTGGAGTAGCGAAGGGCCAGATACGCAGTATTTT.

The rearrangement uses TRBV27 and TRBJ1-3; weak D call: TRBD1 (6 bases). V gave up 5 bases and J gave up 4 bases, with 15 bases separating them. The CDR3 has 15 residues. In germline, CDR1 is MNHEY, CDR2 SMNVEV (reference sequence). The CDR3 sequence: CASSPAGVVGNTIYF. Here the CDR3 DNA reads TGTGCCAGCAGTCCGGCAGGGGTTGTGGGAAACACCATATATTTT.

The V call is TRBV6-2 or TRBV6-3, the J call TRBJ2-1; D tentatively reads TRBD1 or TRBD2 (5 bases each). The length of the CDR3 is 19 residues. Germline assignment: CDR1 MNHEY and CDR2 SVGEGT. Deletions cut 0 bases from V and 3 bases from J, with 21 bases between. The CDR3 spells CASSYSTDWLARLYNEQFF. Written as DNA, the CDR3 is TGTGCCAGCAGTTACTCGACAGATTGGCTAGCTAGGCTCTACAATGAGCAGTTCTTC.

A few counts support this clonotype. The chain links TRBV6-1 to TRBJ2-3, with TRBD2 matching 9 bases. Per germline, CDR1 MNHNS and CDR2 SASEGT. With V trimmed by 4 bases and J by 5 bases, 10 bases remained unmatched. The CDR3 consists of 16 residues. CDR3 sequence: CASSGLPGLALDTQYF. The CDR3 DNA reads TGTGCCAGCAGTGGGCTCCCGGGACTAGCTTTAGATACGCAGTATTTT.

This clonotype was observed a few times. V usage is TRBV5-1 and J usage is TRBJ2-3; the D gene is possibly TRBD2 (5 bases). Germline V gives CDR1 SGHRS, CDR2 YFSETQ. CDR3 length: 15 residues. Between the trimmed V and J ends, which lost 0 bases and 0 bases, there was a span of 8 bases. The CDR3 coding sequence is TGCGCCAGCAGCTTGGAATGGACTAGCACAGATACGCAGTATTTT. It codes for CASSLEWTSTDTQYF.

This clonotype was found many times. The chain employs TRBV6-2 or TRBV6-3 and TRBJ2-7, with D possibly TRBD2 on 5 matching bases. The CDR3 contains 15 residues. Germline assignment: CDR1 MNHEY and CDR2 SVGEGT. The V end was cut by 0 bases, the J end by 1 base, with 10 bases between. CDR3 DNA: TGTGCCAGCAGTTACTCAAGCGGTCGTTCCTACGAGCAGTACTTC. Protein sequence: CASSYSSGRSYEQYF.

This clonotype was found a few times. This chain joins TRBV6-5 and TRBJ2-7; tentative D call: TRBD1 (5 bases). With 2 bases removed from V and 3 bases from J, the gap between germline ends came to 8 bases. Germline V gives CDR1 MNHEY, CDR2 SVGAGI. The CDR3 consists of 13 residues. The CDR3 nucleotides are TGTGCCAGCAGTTACACAGGCGGCTACGAGCAGTACTTC. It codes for CASSYTGGYEQYF.

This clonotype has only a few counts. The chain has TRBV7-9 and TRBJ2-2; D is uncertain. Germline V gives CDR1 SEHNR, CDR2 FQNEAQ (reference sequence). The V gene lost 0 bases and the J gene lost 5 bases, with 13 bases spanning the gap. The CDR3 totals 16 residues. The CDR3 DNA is TGTGCCAGCAGCTTAGCTGGATCCGGACGGACCGGGGAGCTGTTTTTT. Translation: CASSLAGSGRTGELFF.

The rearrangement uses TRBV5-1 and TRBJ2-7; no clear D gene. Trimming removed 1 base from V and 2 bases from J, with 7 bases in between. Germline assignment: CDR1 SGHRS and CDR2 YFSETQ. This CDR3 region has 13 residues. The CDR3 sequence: CASSLRAAYEQYF. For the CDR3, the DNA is TGCGCCAGCAGCTTGAGGGCAGCCTACGAGCAGTACTTC.

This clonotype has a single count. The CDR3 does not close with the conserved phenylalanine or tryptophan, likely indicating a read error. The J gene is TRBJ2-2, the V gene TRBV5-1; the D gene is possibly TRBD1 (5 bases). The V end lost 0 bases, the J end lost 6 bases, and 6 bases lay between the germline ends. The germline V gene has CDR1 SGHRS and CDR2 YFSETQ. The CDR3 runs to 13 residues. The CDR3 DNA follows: TGCGCCAGCAGCTTGGAAGGGGCCGGGGAGCTGTTTTCT. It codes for CASSLEGAGELFS.

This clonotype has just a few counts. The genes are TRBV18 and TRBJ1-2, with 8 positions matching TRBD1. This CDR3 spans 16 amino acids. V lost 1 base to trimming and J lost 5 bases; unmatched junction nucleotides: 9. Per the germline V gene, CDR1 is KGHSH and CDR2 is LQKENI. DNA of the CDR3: TGTGCCAGCTCACCACTGGACAGGGCCTTTGGGTATGGCTACACCTTC. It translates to CASSPLDRAFGYGYTF.

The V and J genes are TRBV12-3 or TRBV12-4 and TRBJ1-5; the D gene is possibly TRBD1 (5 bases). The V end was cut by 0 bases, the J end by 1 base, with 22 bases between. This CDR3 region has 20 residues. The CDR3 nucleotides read TGTGCCAGCAGTTTAGCGTTGGCGACAGTGATAGTTGCCAGCAATCAGCCCCAGCATTTT. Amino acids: CASSLALATVIVASNQPQHF.

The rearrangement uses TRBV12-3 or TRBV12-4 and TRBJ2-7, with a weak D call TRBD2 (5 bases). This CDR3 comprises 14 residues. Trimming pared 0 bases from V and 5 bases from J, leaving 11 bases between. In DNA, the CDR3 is TGTGCCAGCAGTTTAGCCGGGGTTCGAAACGAGCAGTACTTC. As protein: CASSLAGVRNEQYF.

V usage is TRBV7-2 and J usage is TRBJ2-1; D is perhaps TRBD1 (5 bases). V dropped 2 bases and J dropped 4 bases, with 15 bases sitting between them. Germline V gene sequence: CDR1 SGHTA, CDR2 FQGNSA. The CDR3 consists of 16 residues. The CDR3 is CASSLKKGLRYNEQFF. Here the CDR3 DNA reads TGTGCCAGCAGCTTAAAAAAGGGGCTTAGGTACAATGAGCAGTTCTTC.

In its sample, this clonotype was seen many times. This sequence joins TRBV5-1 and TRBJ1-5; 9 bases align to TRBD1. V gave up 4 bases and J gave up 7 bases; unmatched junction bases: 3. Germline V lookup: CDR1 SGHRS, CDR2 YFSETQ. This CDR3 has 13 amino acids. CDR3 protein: CASSMTGGQPQHF. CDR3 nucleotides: TGCGCCAGCAGCATGACAGGGGGACAGCCCCAGCATTTT.

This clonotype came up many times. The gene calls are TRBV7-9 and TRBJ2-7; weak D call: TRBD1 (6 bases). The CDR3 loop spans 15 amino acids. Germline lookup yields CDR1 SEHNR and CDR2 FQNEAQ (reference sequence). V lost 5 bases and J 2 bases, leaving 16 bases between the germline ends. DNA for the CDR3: TGTGCCAGCAGCGATGCAGGGGCAGCAACCTACGAGCAGTACTTC. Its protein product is CASSDAGAATYEQYF.

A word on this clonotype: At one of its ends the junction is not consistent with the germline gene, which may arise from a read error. The CDR3 DNA reads as TGCGGGGGGGGGGCCCGCTGGACCGGGGAGCTGTTTTTT. Translation gives CGGGARWTGELFF. This chain joins TRBV12-3 or TRBV12-4 and TRBJ2-2; TRBD2 matches 8 bases. The CDR3 consists of 13 residues.

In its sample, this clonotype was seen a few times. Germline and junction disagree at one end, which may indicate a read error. The CDR3 region has the DNA TGCGAGAACCTACCGAGTGGCACAGATACGCAGTATTTT. As protein: CENLPSGTDTQYF. This sequence joins TRBV25-1 and TRBJ2-3; D remains unclear. CDR3 size: 13 residues. The V gene's germline CDR1 is MGHDK and CDR2 SYGVNS.

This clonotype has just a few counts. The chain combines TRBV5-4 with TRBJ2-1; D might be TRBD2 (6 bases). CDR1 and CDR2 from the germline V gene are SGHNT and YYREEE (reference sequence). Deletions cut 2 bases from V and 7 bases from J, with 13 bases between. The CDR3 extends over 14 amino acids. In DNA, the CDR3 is TGTGCCAGCAGCTTCGGGCTAGCGTATAATGAGCAGTTCTTC. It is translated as CASSFGLAYNEQFF.